This is a list of T cell receptor beta chains from one sample in a study of T cells after somatic rescue of genetic block. Sequencing used immunoSEQ multiplex PCR; TCRdb keeps in-frame clones, though not all of them. The sample yields some 74,000 clones, around 90% seen once. Sequenced sample: peripheral blood mononuclear cells (PBMCs). These receptors all stem from a man aged 30-40 years. Each CDR3 is given with its conserved first and last residue. The order of the fields is V gene, clone size, J gene, D gene, CDR3 protein, CDR3 DNA. A D gene is named only where the DNA matches it firmly. Clone size appears in some rows only: once, few, many, or a class for an expanded clone.

v_call: TRBV7-9; clone_size: -; j_call: TRBJ2-7; d_call: -; cdr3_aa: CASSSPYEQYF; cdr3_nt: TGTGCCAGCAGCTCCCCCTACGAGCAGTACTTC
v_call: TRBV6-4; clone_size: -; j_call: TRBJ1-6; d_call: TRBD1; cdr3_aa: CASSSGTGNSPLHF; cdr3_nt: TGTGCCAGCAGTTCCGGGACAGGGAATTCACCCCTCCACTTT
v_call: TRBV6-1; clone_size: -; j_call: TRBJ2-5; d_call: TRBD1; cdr3_aa: CASSVTGDPETQYF; cdr3_nt: TGTGCCAGCAGTGTAACAGGGGACCCGGAGACCCAGTACTTC
v_call: TRBV6-1; clone_size: few; j_call: TRBJ2-1; d_call: -; cdr3_aa: CASSDGGSFDEQFF; cdr3_nt: TGTGCCAGCAGTGACGGGGGTTCTTTTGATGAGCAGTTCTTC
v_call: TRBV9; clone_size: -; j_call: TRBJ2-2; d_call: -; cdr3_aa: CASSVEGMLGELFF; cdr3_nt: TGTGCCAGCAGCGTAGAGGGGATGCTCGGGGAGCTGTTTTTT
v_call: TRBV4-3; clone_size: -; j_call: TRBJ2-7; d_call: TRBD2; cdr3_aa: CASSQVPTGTSGYEQYF; cdr3_nt: TGCGCCAGCAGCCAGGTCCCCACCGGGACTAGCGGCTACGAGCAGTACTTC
v_call: TRBV19; clone_size: once; j_call: TRBJ2-1; d_call: -; cdr3_aa: CASGTLAYNEQFF; cdr3_nt: TGTGCCAGCGGGACTTTAGCCTACAATGAGCAGTTCTTC
v_call: TRBV6-6; clone_size: -; j_call: TRBJ1-2; d_call: -; cdr3_aa: CASSTREFNYGYTF; cdr3_nt: TGTGCCAGCAGTACCAGGGAATTTAACTATGGCTACACCTTC
v_call: TRBV7-9; clone_size: -; j_call: TRBJ2-1; d_call: TRBD1; cdr3_aa: CASSLFEGDRAAEQFF; cdr3_nt: TGTGCCAGCAGCTTATTCGAGGGAGACAGGGCGGCTGAGCAGTTCTTC
v_call: TRBV6-1; clone_size: few; j_call: TRBJ2-7; d_call: TRBD1; cdr3_aa: CASRIGTGGGYEQYF; cdr3_nt: TGTGCCAGCAGAATAGGGACAGGGGGCGGATACGAGCAGTACTTC
v_call: TRBV4-1; clone_size: -; j_call: TRBJ2-1; d_call: TRBD2; cdr3_aa: CASSRIAGFNEQFF; cdr3_nt: TGCGCCAGCAGCCGGATAGCGGGGTTCAATGAGCAGTTCTTC
v_call: TRBV6-1; clone_size: once; j_call: TRBJ1-2; d_call: -; cdr3_aa: CASSEKRPSYGYTF; cdr3_nt: TGTGCCAGCAGTGAAAAACGGCCTTCCTATGGCTACACCTTC
v_call: TRBV6-4; clone_size: -; j_call: TRBJ2-7; d_call: TRBD1; cdr3_aa: CASNGRRDRGHEQYF; cdr3_nt: TGTGCCAGCAACGGCCGACGGGACAGGGGACACGAGCAGTACTTC
v_call: TRBV7-8; clone_size: -; j_call: TRBJ2-7; d_call: -; cdr3_aa: CASSFGSGSYEQYF; cdr3_nt: TGTGCCAGCAGCTTTGGAAGCGGCTCCTACGAGCAGTACTTC
v_call: TRBV4-1; clone_size: -; j_call: TRBJ2-4; d_call: -; cdr3_aa: CASSRTSTANIQYF; cdr3_nt: TGCGCCAGCAGCCGGACTTCTACGGCGAACATTCAGTACTTC
v_call: TRBV4-1; clone_size: -; j_call: TRBJ2-2; d_call: TRBD2; cdr3_aa: CASSQGLAGDLAGELFF; cdr3_nt: TGCGCCAGCAGCCAAGGTCTAGCGGGAGATTTAGCCGGGGAGCTGTTTTTT
v_call: TRBV4-1; clone_size: once; j_call: TRBJ2-7; d_call: TRBD2; cdr3_aa: CASSLGTSGSSSEQYF; cdr3_nt: TGCGCCAGCAGCCTGGGGACTAGCGGGAGTTCTTCCGAGCAGTACTTC
v_call: TRBV4-1; clone_size: -; j_call: TRBJ2-7; d_call: -; cdr3_aa: CASSPSTVGEQYF; cdr3_nt: TGCGCCAGCAGCCCGTCGACAGTTGGCGAGCAGTACTTC
v_call: TRBV19; clone_size: -; j_call: TRBJ1-1; d_call: -; cdr3_aa: CASSLSTYTEAFF; cdr3_nt: TGTGCCAGTAGTCTATCAACGTACACTGAAGCTTTCTTT
v_call: TRBV2; clone_size: -; j_call: TRBJ1-6; d_call: -; cdr3_aa: CASKPAYYNSPLHF; cdr3_nt: TGTGCCAGCAAGCCAGCCTACTATAATTCACCCCTCCACTTT
v_call: TRBV30; clone_size: -; j_call: TRBJ2-1; d_call: -; cdr3_aa: CAWREKGQAGGNEQFF; cdr3_nt: TGTGCCTGGAGAGAAAAGGGGCAGGCAGGAGGCAATGAGCAGTTCTTC
v_call: TRBV7-7; clone_size: -; j_call: TRBJ2-1; d_call: TRBD1; cdr3_aa: CASSSDRGREQFF; cdr3_nt: TGTGCTAGCAGCTCAGACAGGGGTAGGGAGCAGTTCTTC
v_call: TRBV6-1; clone_size: -; j_call: TRBJ1-2; d_call: TRBD1; cdr3_aa: CASSEWTGQDGYTF; cdr3_nt: TGTGCCAGCAGTGAATGGACAGGGCAAGATGGCTACACCTTC
v_call: TRBV6-6; clone_size: -; j_call: TRBJ1-5; d_call: TRBD1; cdr3_aa: CASSSRTGGGNQPQHF; cdr3_nt: TGTGCCAGCAGTTCCCGGACAGGAGGTGGGAATCAGCCCCAGCATTTT
v_call: TRBV5-4; clone_size: -; j_call: TRBJ1-5; d_call: -; cdr3_aa: CASSRGPRDQPQHF; cdr3_nt: TGTGCCAGCAGTCGGGGCCCCCGGGATCAGCCCCAGCATTTT
v_call: TRBV5-5; clone_size: -; j_call: TRBJ1-1; d_call: TRBD1; cdr3_aa: CASSFTGEYTEAFF; cdr3_nt: TGTGCCAGCAGCTTCACAGGGGAGTACACTGAAGCTTTCTTT
v_call: TRBV4-1; clone_size: -; j_call: TRBJ2-1; d_call: -; cdr3_aa: CASSQAPTIEQFF; cdr3_nt: TGCGCCAGCAGCCAAGCCCCAACTATTGAGCAGTTCTTC
v_call: TRBV6-5; clone_size: -; j_call: TRBJ2-3; d_call: TRBD2; cdr3_aa: CASSYSSGGRTDTQYF; cdr3_nt: TGTGCCAGCAGTTATTCTAGCGGGGGCCGCACAGATACGCAGTATTTT
v_call: TRBV5-1; clone_size: -; j_call: TRBJ2-3; d_call: TRBD1; cdr3_aa: CASSPTTGGTDTQYF; cdr3_nt: TGCGCCAGCAGCCCAACGACAGGGGGCACAGATACGCAGTATTTT
v_call: TRBV14; clone_size: -; j_call: TRBJ2-2; d_call: -; cdr3_aa: CASSHQTGNTGELFF; cdr3_nt: TGTGCCAGCAGCCATCAAACGGGAAACACCGGGGAGCTGTTTTTT
v_call: TRBV9; clone_size: -; j_call: TRBJ2-4; d_call: TRBD2; cdr3_aa: CASSWTSGDIQYF; cdr3_nt: TGTGCCAGCAGCTGGACTAGCGGGGACATTCAGTACTTC
v_call: TRBV10-3; clone_size: -; j_call: TRBJ2-2; d_call: TRBD2; cdr3_aa: CATRLAGVSGELFF; cdr3_nt: TGTGCCACCCGACTAGCGGGAGTCAGCGGGGAGCTGTTTTTT
v_call: TRBV18; clone_size: -; j_call: TRBJ2-5; d_call: TRBD2; cdr3_aa: CASSPPSLERGRGETQYF; cdr3_nt: TGTGCCAGCTCACCTCCGAGCTTGGAGCGGGGGAGAGGTGAGACCCAGTACTTC
v_call: TRBV7-8; clone_size: few; j_call: TRBJ2-2; d_call: -; cdr3_aa: CASSLDRLNTGELFF; cdr3_nt: TGTGCCAGCAGCCTTGACAGGCTTAACACCGGGGAGCTGTTTTTT
v_call: TRBV28; clone_size: -; j_call: TRBJ2-7; d_call: -; cdr3_aa: CASSPPAGFFLWGYEQYF; cdr3_nt: TGTGCCAGCAGCCCCCCGGCTGGTTTCTTCCTTTGGGGATACGAGCAGTACTTC
v_call: TRBV29-1; clone_size: -; j_call: TRBJ2-5; d_call: -; cdr3_aa: CSARPRGRGGRETQYF; cdr3_nt: TGCAGCGCCCGCCCTCGGGGTCGCGGGGGCAGAGAGACCCAGTACTTC
v_call: TRBV28; clone_size: -; j_call: TRBJ2-2; d_call: -; cdr3_aa: CASIRGGRTGELFF; cdr3_nt: TGTGCCAGCATCAGGGGAGGGCGGACCGGGGAGCTGTTTTTT
v_call: TRBV19; clone_size: -; j_call: TRBJ2-3; d_call: TRBD1; cdr3_aa: CASSTGQGRTDTQYF; cdr3_nt: TGTGCCAGTAGTACCGGACAGGGGCGCACAGATACGCAGTATTTT
v_call: TRBV7-8; clone_size: -; j_call: TRBJ2-1; d_call: TRBD1; cdr3_aa: CASGRTGFNEQFF; cdr3_nt: TGTGCCAGCGGAAGGACAGGGTTCAATGAGCAGTTCTTC
v_call: TRBV30; clone_size: -; j_call: TRBJ2-2; d_call: TRBD2; cdr3_aa: CACQLSGGRMPGELFF; cdr3_nt: TGTGCCTGTCAACTTTCGGGAGGCCGCATGCCCGGGGAGCTGTTTTTT
v_call: TRBV25-1; clone_size: -; j_call: TRBJ2-7; d_call: -; cdr3_aa: CASSAHAPGSTYEQYF; cdr3_nt: TGTGCCAGCAGTGCCCACGCCCCCGGCAGCACCTACGAGCAGTACTTC
v_call: TRBV2; clone_size: -; j_call: TRBJ1-4; d_call: TRBD1; cdr3_aa: CASSELTGGNEKLFF; cdr3_nt: TGTGCCAGCAGTGAACTTACAGGGGGTAATGAAAAACTGTTTTTT